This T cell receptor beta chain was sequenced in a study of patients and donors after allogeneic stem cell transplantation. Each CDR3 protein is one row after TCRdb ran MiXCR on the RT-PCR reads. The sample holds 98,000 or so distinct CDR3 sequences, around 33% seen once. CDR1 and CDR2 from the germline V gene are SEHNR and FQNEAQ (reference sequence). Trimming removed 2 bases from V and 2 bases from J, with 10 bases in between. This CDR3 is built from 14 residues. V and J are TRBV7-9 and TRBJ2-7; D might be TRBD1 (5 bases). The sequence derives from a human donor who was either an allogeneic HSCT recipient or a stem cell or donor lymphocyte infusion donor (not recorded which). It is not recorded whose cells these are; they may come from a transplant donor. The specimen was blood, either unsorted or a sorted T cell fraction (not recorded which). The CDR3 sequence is CASSLHRPPYEQYF. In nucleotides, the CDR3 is TGTGCCAGCAGCTTACACAGGCCGCCCTACGAGCAGTACTTC. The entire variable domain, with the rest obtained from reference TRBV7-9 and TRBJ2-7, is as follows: DTGVSQNPRHKITKRGQNVTFRCDPISEHNRLYWYRQTLGQGPEFLTYFQNEAQLEKSRLLSDRFSAERPKGSFSTLEIQRTEQGDSAMYLCASSLHRPPYEQYFGPGTRLTVT.